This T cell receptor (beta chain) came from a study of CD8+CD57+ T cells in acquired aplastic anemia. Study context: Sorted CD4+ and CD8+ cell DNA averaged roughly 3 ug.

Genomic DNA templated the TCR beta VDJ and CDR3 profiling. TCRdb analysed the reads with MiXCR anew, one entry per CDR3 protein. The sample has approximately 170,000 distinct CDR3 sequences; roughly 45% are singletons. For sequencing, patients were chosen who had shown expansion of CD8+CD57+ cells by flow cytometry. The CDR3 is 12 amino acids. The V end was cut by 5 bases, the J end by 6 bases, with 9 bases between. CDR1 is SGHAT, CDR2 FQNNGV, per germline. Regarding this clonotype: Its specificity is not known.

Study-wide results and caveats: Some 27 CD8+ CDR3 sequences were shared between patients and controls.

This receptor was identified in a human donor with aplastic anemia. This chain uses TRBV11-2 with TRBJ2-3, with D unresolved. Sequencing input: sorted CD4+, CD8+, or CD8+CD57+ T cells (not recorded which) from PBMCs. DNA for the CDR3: TGTGCCAGCAGCGTACCGTGGGATACGCAGTATTTT. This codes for CASSVPWDTQYF.